Listed here are 28 T cell receptor beta chains from one sample, sequenced in a study of CD8+ T cells in alopecia areata. Isolated RNA was reverse transcribed into cDNA used as the sequencing template. Here immunoSEQ multiplex PCR was the method, and the copy in TCRdb shows in-frame clones only, minus some. Among tens of thousands of clones, 96% were seen once, and the ten largest hold more than 25%. The specimen comprised CD8+ T cells sorted from blood, sampled at week 0. These receptors all stem from a human donor with alopecia areata.

The J gene is TRBJ1-5, the V gene TRBV29-1, with a possible D match to TRBD1 (5 bases). This CDR3 contains 12 residues. V lost 7 bases to trimming and J lost 8 bases, with 15 bases between them. In germline, CDR1 is SQVTM, CDR2 ANQGSEA. This CDR3 is CSAKEGYEPQHF. DNA for the CDR3: TGCAGCGCCAAAGAGGGGTATGAGCCCCAGCATTTT.

This chain joins TRBV27 and TRBJ2-5; D may be TRBD2 (7 bases). There are 15 residues in the CDR3. Trimming took off 0 bases at V and 5 bases at J, with 13 bases between the two ends. The germline CDR1 and CDR2 sequences are MNHEY and SMNVEV (reference sequence). The CDR3 region has the DNA TGTGCCAGCAGTTTATCGTGGGGGGGCTTGGAGACCCAGTACTTC. This encodes CASSLSWGGLETQYF.

V and J are TRBV13 and TRBJ2-7, with 9 bases aligning to TRBD1. CDR3 size: 14 residues. CDR1 and CDR2 from the germline V gene are PRHDT and FYEKMQ (reference sequence). The V gene end was trimmed by 3 bases and the J gene end by 6 bases; junction bases not matched to a gene: 6. CDR3: CASSFGTGKGEQYF. Written as DNA, the CDR3 is TGTGCCAGCAGCTTCGGGACAGGGAAAGGCGAGCAGTACTTC.

The chain recombines TRBV6-5 with TRBJ1-1; TRBD1 is a possible D gene (5 bases). Germline assignment: CDR1 MNHEY and CDR2 SVGAGI. The CDR3 sequence is 14 residues long. Trimming left V 2 bases short and J 4 bases short, with 11 bases between. The CDR3 DNA reads TGTGCCAGCAGTTACGGGGGGTCCGGCACTGAAGCTTTCTTT. Residues: CASSYGGSGTEAFF.

V usage is TRBV5-4 and J usage is TRBJ2-5, with 9 bases that match TRBD1. The assigned J gene may be wrong: the sequence end matches TRBJ2-7 better. The CDR3 sequence is 14 residues long. Germline assignment: CDR1 SGHNT and CDR2 YYREEE (reference sequence). CDR3 in amino acids: CASTPGQGSFEQYF. Written as DNA, the CDR3 is TGTGCCAGCACCCCGGGACAGGGCAGTTTCGAGCAGTACTTC.

J is TRBJ1-1 and V is TRBV4-3, with D unclear. The CDR3 covers 12 residues. The ends were cut back, 0 bases at V and 11 bases at J, with 10 bases in the middle. Germline CDR1 reads LGHNA; CDR2 reads YSLEER. The CDR3 DNA sequence: TGCGCCAGCAGCCAAGATGGGCTTTACGCTTTCTTT. Amino acids: CASSQDGLYAFF.

The chain uses TRBV5-6 and TRBJ2-7; no clear D gene. In germline, CDR1 is SGHDT, CDR2 YYEEEE. This CDR3 contains 13 residues. V was clipped by 2 bases and J by 0 bases, with 6 bases between them. This CDR3 is CASSFGISYEQYF. Written as DNA, the CDR3 is TGTGCCAGCAGCTTCGGAATCTCCTACGAGCAGTACTTC.

J is TRBJ1-6 and V is TRBV4-1; a possible D gene is TRBD1 (6 bases). The CDR3 consists of 16 residues. Germline loops: CDR1 MGHRA, CDR2 YSYEKL. Trimming removed 0 bases at V and 7 bases at J, with 13 bases between. In nucleotides, the CDR3 is TGCGCCAGCAGCCAAGAGGGGGCTTCGGCCAATTCACCCCTCCACTTT. Translation gives CASSQEGASANSPLHF.

The rearrangement joins TRBV25-1 to TRBJ1-6, with D perhaps TRBD1 (5 bases). Germline values: CDR1 MGHDK, CDR2 SYGVNS. This CDR3 is built from 13 residues. The V end lost 0 bases, the J end lost 13 bases, and 10 bases lay between the germline ends. For the CDR3, the DNA is TGTGCCAGCAGTGAATATAAGGGGTGGCCCCTCCACTTT. This translates into CASSEYKGWPLHF.

V and J are TRBV13 and TRBJ1-3; the D is unclear. Trimming took 3 bases from V and 5 from J, leaving 11 bases between them. The CDR3 spans 14 residues. Germline V gene lookup returns CDR1 PRHDT and CDR2 FYEKMQ (reference sequence). CDR3 in amino acids: CASSFNSDRNTIYF. The CDR3 coding sequence is TGTGCCAGCAGCTTCAACTCAGACCGAAACACCATATATTTT.

This clone has only one observation. The genes are TRBV11-2 and TRBJ2-1; no clear D. Germline loops: CDR1 SGHAT, CDR2 FQNNGV. The V end lost 3 bases, the J end lost 6 bases, and 12 bases lay between the germline ends. The CDR3 is made up of 14 amino acids. For the CDR3, the DNA is TGTGCCAGCAGCTTCAGCGCCTATAGCAATGAGCAGTTCTTC. Translation: CASSFSAYSNEQFF.

The genes are TRBV5-4 and TRBJ2-5; weak D call: TRBD1 (6 bases). This CDR3 has 18 residues. Trimming shortened V by 0 bases and J by 0 bases, and 18 bases separated the two germline ends. The V gene's germline CDR1 is SGHNT and CDR2 YYREEE (reference sequence). Written as DNA, the CDR3 is TGTGCCAGCAGCTTGGTTGGATATGGACAGAGGTACCAAGAGACCCAGTACTTC. This encodes CASSLVGYGQRYQETQYF.

In nucleotides, the CDR3 is TGTGCCAGCAGTTGGCTAGAGACAGGGCATCCAGATACGCAGTATTTT. This translates into CASSWLETGHPDTQYF. This chain uses TRBV27 with TRBJ2-3; 7 nucleotides match TRBD1. The CDR3 is made up of 16 amino acids. V was pared by 4 bases and J by 4 bases, with 11 bases of the junction left unmatched. In germline, CDR1 is MNHEY, CDR2 SMNVEV (reference sequence).

In its sample, this clone was seen once. This sequence joins TRBV6-5 and TRBJ1-3, with TRBD1 identical over 8 bases. V dropped 5 bases and J dropped 4; count of bases not matched to a gene: 7. CDR3 size: 15 residues. Germline V gene lookup returns CDR1 MNHEY and CDR2 SVGAGI. The CDR3 DNA follows: TGTGCCAGCAGTACCACAGGGGGGACAGGAAACACCATATATTTT. Residues: CASSTTGGTGNTIYF.

This chain joins TRBV16 and TRBJ1-2, with D perhaps TRBD1 (5 bases). From germline, CDR1 is KGHSY and CDR2 FQNENV. CDR3 length equals 13 residues. Trimming took 1 base from V and 4 from J, leaving 7 bases between them. CDR3 amino acids: CASSQLGVYGYTF. DNA for the CDR3: TGTGCCAGCAGCCAATTAGGGGTCTATGGCTACACCTTC.

This chain uses TRBV5-6 with TRBJ1-5; D is unclear. This CDR3 is 13 amino acids long. V lost 5 bases and J 7 bases, leaving 13 bases between the germline ends. Germline assignment: CDR1 SGHDT and CDR2 YYEEEE. This CDR3 reads CASSFAGRQPQHF. The CDR3 bases are TGTGCCAGCAGTTTCGCGGGTAGACAGCCCCAGCATTTT.

This clone was observed a few times. This chain connects TRBV6-5 to TRBJ2-7, with 7 bases that match TRBD1. There are 15 residues in the CDR3. From germline, CDR1 is MNHEY and CDR2 SVGAGI. V trimming: 0 bases; J trimming: 0 bases; junction bases outside the gene matches: 2. Here the CDR3 reads CASSYSGGSSYEQYF. CDR3 coding DNA: TGTGCCAGCAGTTACTCAGGGGGCAGCTCCTACGAGCAGTACTTC.

The J gene is TRBJ2-7, the V gene TRBV7-2, with 11 bases lining up with TRBD2. CDR1 and CDR2 from the germline V gene are SGHTA and FQGNSA. The J segment lost 4 bases and the V segment lost 5 bases, leaving 13 bases of the junction unmatched. The CDR3 spans 17 residues. The CDR3 DNA follows: TGTGCCAGCAGCCCCGGGGTAGCGGGGGGGCTGGAATACGAGCAGTACTTC. Its protein is CASSPGVAGGLEYEQYF.

The chain carries TRBV19 and TRBJ2-7, with 9 bases lining up with TRBD1. V lost 1 base, J lost 1 base, and 2 bases stayed unmatched. The CDR3 consists of 15 residues. Germline V CDR1 and CDR2: LNHDA, SQIVND (reference sequence). The CDR3, as DNA: TGTGCCAGTAGTATAGGGACAGGGGCGTCCTACGAGCAGTACTTC. It is translated as CASSIGTGASYEQYF.

CDR3 sequence (DNA): TGCGCCAGCAGCCAAGCAACGTTTGGAAACACCATATATTTT. Translated: CASSQATFGNTIYF. The genes are TRBV4-1 and TRBJ1-3, with D uncertain. V lost 1 base and J lost 3, with 7 bases in between. CDR1 MGHRA and CDR2 YSYEKL come from the germline V gene. This CDR3 is 14 amino acids long.

The J gene is TRBJ2-7, the V gene TRBV2, with D unresolved. CDR1 and CDR2 from the germline V gene are SNHLY and FYNNEI. Trimming took 2 bases from V and 0 from J, leaving 5 bases between them. This CDR3 has 13 amino acids. Written as DNA, the CDR3 is TGTGCCAGCAGTGAACCCAGCTCCTACGAGCAGTACTTC. This encodes CASSEPSSYEQYF.

The chain links TRBV7-2 to TRBJ2-7; 7 bases are shared with TRBD1. The germline gives CDR1 SGHTA, CDR2 FQGNSA. After removal of 1 base from V and 3 bases from J, the junction contained 3 bases not matched to a gene. The CDR3 runs 14 residues. CDR3 DNA sequence: TGTGCCAGCAGCTTAGGCCAGGGGGTCTACGAGCAGTACTTC. Its translation is CASSLGQGVYEQYF.

V gene TRBV7-2 combines with J gene TRBJ2-7, with 10 nucleotides matching TRBD1. Trimming cost V 2 bases and J 2 bases; bases outside gene matches: 3. Looked up from germline, CDR1 is SGHTA and CDR2 is FQGNSA. This CDR3 spans 15 amino acids. In DNA, the CDR3 is TGTGCCAGCAGCTTAATAGGACAGGGGGCCTACGAGCAGTACTTC. This translates into CASSLIGQGAYEQYF.

The CDR3 here is CASSDGPSNEQYF. CDR3 DNA: TGCGCCAGCAGTGATGGACCGTCTAACGAGCAGTACTTC. The chain recombines TRBV10-1 with TRBJ2-7; D is uncertain. The ends were cut back, 3 bases at V and 5 bases at J, with 11 bases in the middle. Germline V gives CDR1 WNHNN, CDR2 SYGVQD (reference sequence). The length of the CDR3 is 13 residues.

The chain couples TRBV10-2 to TRBJ2-7, with D maybe TRBD1 (6 bases). V lost 0 bases and J lost 0, with 9 bases in between. Germline V gives CDR1 WSHSY, CDR2 SAAADI. The CDR3 is 15 residues long. In nucleotides, the CDR3 is TGCGCCAGCAGTGAGTCGGGCAGGGGCTCCTACGAGCAGTACTTC. Protein product: CASSESGRGSYEQYF.

This clone came up once. The V and J genes are TRBV6-4 and TRBJ2-3, with no clear D. V was pared by 2 bases and J by 3 bases, with 9 bases between. The CDR3 consists of 14 residues. From germline, CDR1 is MRHNA and CDR2 SNTAGT. The CDR3 reads CASSDGVGTDTQYF. The CDR3 DNA is TGTGCCAGCAGTGACGGTGTCGGAACAGATACGCAGTATTTT.

This chain connects TRBV7-9 to TRBJ2-1; no clear D. The V gene lost 1 base and the J gene lost 6 bases, with 13 bases spanning the gap. Germline values: CDR1 SEHNR, CDR2 FQNEAQ (reference sequence). The CDR3 sequence is 15 residues long. The CDR3 loop is CASSLGSPRANEQFF. The CDR3 DNA sequence: TGTGCCAGCAGCTTAGGTAGCCCCAGAGCCAATGAGCAGTTCTTC.

The V and J genes are TRBV11-2 and TRBJ2-1; the D is unclear. There are 15 residues in the CDR3. V lost 1 base and J 4 bases, leaving 11 bases between the germline ends. Germline V CDR1 and CDR2: SGHAT, FQNNGV. Here the CDR3 reads CASSLGPPMYNEQFF. Here the CDR3 DNA reads TGTGCCAGCAGCTTAGGCCCGCCGATGTACAATGAGCAGTTCTTC.